The TCR beta chain under discussion was sequenced for a study of OX40 agonist ivuxolimab in advanced cancers. The study's findings and limits: CD8+ T cells (on average) carried more expanded clones than CD4+ T cells. Clonal expansion among partial responders at 0.1-3.0 mg/kg ranked near the lowest.

The protocol was immunoSEQ multiplex PCR, while the TCRdb copy is restricted to in-frame clones and leaves out a portion. The data show tens of thousands of clones, about 87% seen once. Note on this clone: What it recognizes is unknown.

The CDR3 loop spans 13 amino acids. V was cut by 6 bases and J by 4 bases, with 12 bases left in between. CDR1 is SGHAT and CDR2 is FQNNGV in the germline V gene. The sample here was CD4+ or CD8+ T cells sorted from blood, taken in a trial of the OX40 agonist ivuxolimab. The J gene is TRBJ1-2, the V gene TRBV11-2; a possible D gene is TRBD1 (5 bases). The source of this sequence is an adult with an advanced solid tumor such as melanoma, head and neck, liver or kidney cancer. The CDR3 spells CASRPTGSYGYTF. The CDR3 DNA is TGTGCCAGCAGACCCACAGGATCCTATGGCTACACCTTC.